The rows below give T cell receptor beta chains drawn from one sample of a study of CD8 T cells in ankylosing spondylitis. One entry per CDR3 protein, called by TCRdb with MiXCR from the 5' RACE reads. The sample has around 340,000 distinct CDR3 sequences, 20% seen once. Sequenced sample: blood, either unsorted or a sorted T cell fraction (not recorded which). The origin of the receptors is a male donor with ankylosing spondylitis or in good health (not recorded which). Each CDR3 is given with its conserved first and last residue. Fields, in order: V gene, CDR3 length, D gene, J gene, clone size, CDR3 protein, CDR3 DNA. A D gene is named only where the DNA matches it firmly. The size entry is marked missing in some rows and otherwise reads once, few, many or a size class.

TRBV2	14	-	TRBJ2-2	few	CASSEGPGSGELFF	TGTGCCAGCAGTGAGGGCCCCGGTTCCGGGGAGCTGTTTTTT
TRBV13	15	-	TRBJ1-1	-	CASSRAGYESTEAFF	TGTGCCAGCAGCCGTGCTGGATACGAGAGCACTGAAGCTTTCTTT
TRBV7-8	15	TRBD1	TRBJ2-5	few	CASSSTRDSQETQYF	TGTGCCAGCAGCTCAACCCGGGACAGCCAAGAGACCCAGTACTTC
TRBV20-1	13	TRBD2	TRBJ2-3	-	CSATAVPGGTQYF	TGCAGTGCAACAGCGGTCCCGGGGGGTACGCAGTATTTT
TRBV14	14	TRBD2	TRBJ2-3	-	CASSDWTRSDTQYF	TGTGCCAGCAGCGACTGGACTAGATCAGATACGCAGTATTTT
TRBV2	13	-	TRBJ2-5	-	CASRAVGRETQYF	TGTGCCAGCAGAGCAGTGGGGCGAGAGACCCAGTACTTC
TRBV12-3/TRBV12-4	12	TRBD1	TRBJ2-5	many	CASSPGQGNQYF	TGTGCCAGCAGCCCGGGACAGGGCAACCAGTACTTC
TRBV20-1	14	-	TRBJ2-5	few	CSARDRGAPKSWYF	TGCAGTGCTAGAGATAGGGGGGCCCCCAAGAGTTGGTACTTC
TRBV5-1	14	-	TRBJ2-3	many	CASSLSGPTDTQYF	TGCGCCAGCAGCTTGTCGGGCCCCACAGATACGCAGTATTTT
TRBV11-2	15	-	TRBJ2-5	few	CASSLGRDGKGTQYF	TGTGCCAGCAGCTTAGGCCGGGACGGAAAGGGGACCCAGTACTTC
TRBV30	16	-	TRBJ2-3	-	CAWSVIPGMSTDTQYF	TGTGCCTGGAGTGTAATCCCAGGCATGAGCACAGATACGCAGTATTTT
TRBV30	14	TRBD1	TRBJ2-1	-	CAWSRGQGNYEQFF	TGTGCCTGGAGTAGGGGACAGGGCAACTATGAGCAGTTCTTC
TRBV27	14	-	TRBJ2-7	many	CASSSSSGSYEQYF	TGTGCCAGCAGTTCCTCATCAGGGTCCTACGAGCAGTACTTC
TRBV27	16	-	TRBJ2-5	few	CASSTRGGLLQETQYF	TGTGCCAGCAGTACCAGGGGGGGCCTTCTACAAGAGACCCAGTACTTC
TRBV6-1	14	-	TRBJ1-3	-	CASSSLGAGNTIYF	TGTGCCAGCAGTAGCCTGGGGGCTGGAAACACCATATATTTT
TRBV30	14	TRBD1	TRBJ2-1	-	CAWSTGTGMNEQFF	TGTGCCTGGTCGACCGGGACAGGGATGAATGAGCAGTTCTTC
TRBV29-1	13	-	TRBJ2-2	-	CSVEEENTGELFF	TGCAGCGTTGAGGAAGAAAACACCGGGGAGCTGTTTTTT
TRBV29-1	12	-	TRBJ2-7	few	CSVWTGLQEQYF	TGCAGCGTCTGGACCGGACTGCAGGAGCAGTACTTC
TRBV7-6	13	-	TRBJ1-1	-	CASRGQPNTEAFF	TGTGCCAGTAGGGGACAACCGAACACTGAAGCTTTCTTT
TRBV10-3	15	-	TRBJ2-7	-	CAISEVQGPVDEQYF	TGTGCCATCAGTGAGGTCCAGGGGCCCGTCGACGAGCAGTACTTC